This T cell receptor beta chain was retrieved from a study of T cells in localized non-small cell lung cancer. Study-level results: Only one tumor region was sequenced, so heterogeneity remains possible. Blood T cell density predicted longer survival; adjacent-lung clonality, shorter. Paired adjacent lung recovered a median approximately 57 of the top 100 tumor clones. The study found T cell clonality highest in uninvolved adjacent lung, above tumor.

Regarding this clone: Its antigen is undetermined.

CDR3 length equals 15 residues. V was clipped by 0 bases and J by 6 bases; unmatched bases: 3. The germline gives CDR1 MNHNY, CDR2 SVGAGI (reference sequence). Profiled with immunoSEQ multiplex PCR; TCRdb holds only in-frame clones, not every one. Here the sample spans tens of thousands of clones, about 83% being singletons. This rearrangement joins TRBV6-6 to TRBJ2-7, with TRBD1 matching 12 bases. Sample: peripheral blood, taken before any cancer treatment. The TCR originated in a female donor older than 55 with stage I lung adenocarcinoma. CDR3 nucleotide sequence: TGTGCCAGCAGTTACTCGGGGACAGGGGGCCGCGAGCAGTACTTC. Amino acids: CASSYSGTGGREQYF.